This is a list of T cell receptor beta chains from one sample in a study of neurological immune-mediated disorders. TCRdb analysed the 5' RACE reads with MiXCR anew, one entry per CDR3 protein. The table records roughly 30,000 distinct CDR3 sequences, around 5.9% of them present only once. The specimen sequenced was CD4+ T cells from blood. The receptors were sampled from a woman aged 50 to 60 in good health. CDR3s leave out the opening cysteine and the closing phenylalanine or tryptophan. Fields, in order: V gene, clone size, CDR3 protein. The size of a clone is reported for some rows only, either as once, few or many, or as a class for expanded clones.

V: TRBV20-1
size: many
CDR3: SALRRNTEAF

V: TRBV7-9
size: few
CDR3: ASSLRQGARNEQF

V: TRBV20-1
size: many
CDR3: SAGGTGGTEAF

V: TRBV20-1
size: many
CDR3: SAPGPYEQY

V: TRBV7-2
size: many
CDR3: ASSQFGGQPKNEQY

V: TRBV29-1
size: many
CDR3: SAGQGVSYEQY

V: TRBV28
size: medium-sized
CDR3: ATVGTGDSGNTIY

V: TRBV5-4
size: many
CDR3: ASSTLDRGRDGYT

V: TRBV12-3/TRBV12-4
size: .
CDR3: ASSALRGGPYNEQF

V: TRBV20-1
size: many
CDR3: SASLTKQINEKLF

V: TRBV6-6
size: many
CDR3: ASSRKTGTEQY

V: TRBV20-1
size: many
CDR3: SAREPLTGETQY

V: TRBV29-1
size: many
CDR3: SGTGTDTQY

V: TRBV28
size: many
CDR3: ASSGRLAGNTDTQY

V: TRBV20-1
size: many
CDR3: SARNPTGVNEKLF

V: TRBV20-1
size: many
CDR3: SAPNTADTYGNEQF

V: TRBV2
size: few
CDR3: ASSVGRTGNSPLH

V: TRBV12-3/TRBV12-4
size: many
CDR3: ASSLTSMNTEAF

V: TRBV5-1
size: many
CDR3: ASSLVASGGNEQF